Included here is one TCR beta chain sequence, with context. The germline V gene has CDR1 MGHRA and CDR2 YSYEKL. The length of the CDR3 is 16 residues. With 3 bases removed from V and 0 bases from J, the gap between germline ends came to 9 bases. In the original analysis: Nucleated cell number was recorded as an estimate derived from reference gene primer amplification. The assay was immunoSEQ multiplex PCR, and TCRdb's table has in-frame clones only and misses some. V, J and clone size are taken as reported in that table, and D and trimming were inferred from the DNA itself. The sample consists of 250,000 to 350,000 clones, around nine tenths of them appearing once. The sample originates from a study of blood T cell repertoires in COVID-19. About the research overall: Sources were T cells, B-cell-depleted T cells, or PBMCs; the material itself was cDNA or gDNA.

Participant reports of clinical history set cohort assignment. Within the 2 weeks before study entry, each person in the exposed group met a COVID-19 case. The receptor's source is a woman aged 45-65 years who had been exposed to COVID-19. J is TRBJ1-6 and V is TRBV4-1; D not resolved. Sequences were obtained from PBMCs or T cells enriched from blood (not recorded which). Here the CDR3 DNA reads TGCGCCAGCAGCCAGACATCGAGCTCCTATAATTCACCCCTCCACTTT. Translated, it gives CASSQTSSSYNSPLHF.